The sequence of this T cell receptor beta chain was determined in a study of CD8 T cells in Susac syndrome. The CDR3 contains 14 residues. Trimming left V 6 bases short and J 2 bases short, with 16 bases between. CDR1 and CDR2 from the germline V gene are SQVTM and ANQGSEA. RNA in amounts of roughly 0.45 to 1 ug was reverse transcribed with random hexamers. A multiplex approach, immunoSEQ multiplex PCR, amplified TCR beta CDR3 across 54 Vbeta and 13 Jbeta. TCRdb reprocessed the immunoSEQ multiplex PCR reads with MiXCR, giving one entry per CDR3 protein. The sample yields more than 65,000 distinct CDR3 sequences, roughly 94% seen once. Negative isolation was used for CD8+ and CD4+ T cells and FACS enrichment for TEMRA cells.

The V call is TRBV29-1, the J call TRBJ1-2, with D perhaps matching TRBD1 (5 bases). Material: CD8+ T cells from PBMCs. This TCR came from a human donor with multiple sclerosis. The CDR3 protein is CSVVARWGNYGYTF. As DNA, the CDR3 is TGCAGCGTCGTGGCGAGATGGGGGAACTATGGCTACACCTTC.